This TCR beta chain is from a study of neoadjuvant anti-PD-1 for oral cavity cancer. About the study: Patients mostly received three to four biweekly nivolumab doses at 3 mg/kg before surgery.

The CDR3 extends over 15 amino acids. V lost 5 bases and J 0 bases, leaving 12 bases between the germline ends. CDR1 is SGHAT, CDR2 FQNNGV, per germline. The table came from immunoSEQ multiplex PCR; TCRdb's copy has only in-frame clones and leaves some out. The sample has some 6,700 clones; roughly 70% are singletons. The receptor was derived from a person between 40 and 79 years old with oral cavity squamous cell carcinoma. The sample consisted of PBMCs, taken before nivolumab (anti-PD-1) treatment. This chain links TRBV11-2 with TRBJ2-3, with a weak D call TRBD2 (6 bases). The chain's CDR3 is CASSPSAGSTDTQYF. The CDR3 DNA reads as TGTGCCAGCAGCCCCTCGGCGGGGAGCACAGATACGCAGTATTTT.